This T cell receptor (beta chain) was found in a study of cytomegalovirus exposure and HLA in healthy donors. Data came from immunoSEQ multiplex PCR; TCRdb stores just in-frame clones and leaves some out. The sample has about 120,000 clones, over 75% seen once. Regarding the study as a whole: The classifier reportedly diagnosed cytomegalovirus status with high sensitivity and specificity.

This CDR3 has 14 residues. Trimming removed 1 base from V and 7 bases from J, with 10 bases in between. CDR1 and CDR2 (germline): MNHEY, SVGAGI. A remark on this clone: Its cognate antigen is unknown.

Donors were drawn from the approximately 120-subject validation cohort, separate from the roughly 700-subject first cohort. This TCR came from a woman in her 30s in good health and CMV-seropositive. The chain links TRBV6-5 to TRBJ2-2; D gene unclear. The sample consisted of PBMCs. In nucleotides, the CDR3 is TGTGCCAGCAGTTACTTCCGGCAGGACGGGGAGCTGTTTTTT. Amino acids: CASSYFRQDGELFF.